This T cell receptor (beta chain) was observed in a study of shared T cell receptors in the human thymus. This clone was observed a few times. The protocol was immunoSEQ multiplex PCR, while the TCRdb copy is restricted to in-frame clones and leaves out a portion. The data show over 450,000 clones, approximately 80% seen once. The V and J ends lost 3 bases and 3 bases, in that order; junction bases with no gene match: 4. The CDR3 has 15 residues. Germline CDR1 and CDR2: SGHAT and FQNNGV. The same data also went into a second study, on human thymus T cells. That paper notes: Healthy Finnish infants undergoing corrective surgery for congenital heart defects were the donors. Corrective heart surgery yielded resections, and these provided the thymus tissue. Use of V and J genes seemed skewed within the thymic and blood repertoires. A high degree of thymic repertoire overlap among unrelated individuals was reported in related research.

Sequenced material: thymocytes. The V gene is TRBV11-2, the J gene TRBJ2-3, with 9 nucleotides matching TRBD1. The receptor comes from a boy less than two years old with a congenital heart defect. Here the CDR3 DNA reads TGTGCCAGCAGCTTCCGGACAGGGGTTACAGATACGCAGTATTTT. It specifies CASSFRTGVTDTQYF.